This is a list of T cell receptor beta chains from one sample in a study of blood T cell repertoires in COVID-19. Method: immunoSEQ multiplex PCR; TCRdb's copy keeps in-frame clones and lacks some. The profile covers 250,000 to 350,000 clones, with 75% to 90% appearing a single time and 2% to 2.5% taken by the ten largest. Sequencing was done on a sample of peripheral blood. These receptors all come from a young woman who had recovered from COVID-19. Both conserved end residues are part of each CDR3. A D gene is named only where the DNA matches it firmly. The listing skips clone size in some rows; elsewhere it reads once, few, many or a size class.

>TRBJ1-4|15|NA|TRBD1|TRBV28
CASSSQGQGYEKLFF
TGTGCCAGCAGTAGCCAGGGACAGGGGTATGAAAAACTGTTTTTT
>TRBJ1-2|15|NA|NA|TRBV7-3
CASSSSGASPYGYTF
TGTGCCAGCAGCTCCTCCGGAGCTTCTCCCTATGGCTACACCTTC
>TRBJ1-1|14|NA|NA|TRBV5-1
CASSLTEKNTEAFF
TGCGCCAGCAGCTTAACAGAGAAGAACACTGAAGCTTTCTTT
>TRBJ2-3|12|NA|NA|TRBV7-9
CASGTLTPTQYF
TGTGCCAGCGGCACCCTGACACCTACGCAGTATTTT
>TRBJ2-7|15|NA|TRBD2|TRBV4-3
CASSQHLAGEGGQYF
TGCGCCAGCAGCCAGCACCTAGCGGGAGAGGGTGGGCAGTACTTC
>TRBJ1-5|12|few|NA|TRBV5-8
CASSWSLQPQHF
TGTGCCAGCAGCTGGAGCCTCCAGCCCCAGCATTTT
>TRBJ2-2|13|few|TRBD1|TRBV6-4
CASRTGPTGELFF
TGTGCCAGTCGGACAGGGCCCACCGGGGAGCTGTTTTTT
>TRBJ1-5|13|NA|NA|TRBV19
CASSVDSNQPQHF
TGTGCCAGTAGTGTGGACAGTAATCAGCCCCAGCATTTT
>TRBJ2-7|15|NA|TRBD2|TRBV7-9
CASSYRAGAGYEQYF
TGTGCCAGCAGCTATAGAGCGGGAGCGGGTTACGAGCAGTACTTC
>TRBJ2-4|17|NA|TRBD1|TRBV19
CASSTQNGQGPKNIQYF
TGTGCCAGTAGTACCCAGAACGGACAGGGACCCAAAAACATTCAGTACTTC
>TRBJ2-1|17|NA|NA|TRBV5-1
CASSLEAKSRDNGEQFF
TGCGCCAGCAGCTTGGAGGCAAAAAGTCGGGACAATGGTGAGCAGTTCTTC
>TRBJ2-3|15|NA|NA|TRBV7-9
CASSSFPGGTDTQYF
TGTGCCAGCAGCTCCTTCCCGGGGGGCACAGATACGCAGTATTTT
>TRBJ2-2|13|NA|NA|TRBV5-1
CASSFTADGELFF
TGCGCCAGCAGCTTCACTGCCGACGGGGAGCTGTTTTTT
>TRBJ2-3|16|once|TRBD2|TRBV5-1
CASSIPLAGGTDTQYF
TGCGCCAGCAGCATCCCACTAGCGGGGGGCACAGATACGCAGTATTTT
>TRBJ1-1|13|NA|NA|TRBV3-1/TRBV3-2
CASSQDLGGKAFF
TGTGCCAGCAGCCAAGATCTCGGGGGGAAAGCTTTCTTT
>TRBJ1-2|11|NA|NA|TRBV28
CASTTGYGYTF
TGTGCCAGCACCACGGGGTATGGCTACACCTTC
>TRBJ2-7|13|NA|NA|TRBV10-3
CAISGAGNHEQYF
TGTGCCATCAGTGGAGCAGGGAACCACGAGCAGTACTTC
>TRBJ2-6|14|NA|NA|TRBV6-4
CASGGLSGANVLTF
TGTGCCAGCGGGGGCCTCTCTGGGGCCAACGTCCTGACTTTC
>TRBJ1-1|14|NA|NA|TRBV6-2/TRBV6-3
CASSYLSQFTEAFF
TGTGCCAGCAGTTACCTCTCACAGTTCACTGAAGCTTTCTTT
>TRBJ2-1|14|NA|TRBD2|TRBV27
CASSPGLPYNEQFF
TGTGCCAGCAGTCCGGGACTACCCTACAATGAGCAGTTCTTC
>TRBJ2-4|16|once|TRBD1|TRBV11-2
CASSLGQGMAKNIQYF
TGTGCCAGCAGCTTGGGACAGGGAATGGCCAAAAACATTCAGTACTTC
>TRBJ1-1|13|NA|NA|TRBV11-2
CASSPTGGTEAFF
TGTGCCAGCAGCCCCACGGGGGGCACTGAAGCTTTCTTT
>TRBJ1-2|14|NA|NA|TRBV3-1/TRBV3-2
CASGNRASNYGYTF
TGTGCCAGCGGGAACAGGGCTTCGAACTATGGCTACACCTTC
>TRBJ1-4|15|NA|NA|TRBV19
CASRLGTLRNEKLFF
TGTGCCAGTAGGCTCGGGACTCTCCGTAATGAAAAACTGTTTTTT
>TRBJ2-3|16|NA|TRBD2|TRBV5-6
CASSLRSGGAFDTQYF
TGTGCCAGCAGCTTGAGGAGCGGGGGGGCCTTTGATACGCAGTATTTT
>TRBJ1-1|14|once|NA|TRBV5-1
CASSRGQLSTEAFF
TGCGCCAGCAGCCGAGGACAGCTGAGCACTGAAGCTTTCTTT
>TRBJ1-4|13|NA|NA|TRBV6-5
CAILGGSGEKLFF
TGTGCCATCTTGGGAGGGTCGGGTGAAAAACTGTTTTTT
>TRBJ1-1|11|NA|NA|TRBV7-9
CASSQAAEAFF
TGTGCCAGCAGCCAGGCAGCTGAAGCTTTCTTT
>TRBJ1-1|15|few|NA|TRBV6-5
CASRDSFGMNTEAFF
TGTGCCAGCAGGGACAGTTTTGGAATGAACACTGAAGCTTTCTTT
>TRBJ2-7|15|NA|NA|TRBV11-2
CASSLKFSGGDEQYF
TGTGCCAGCAGCTTAAAATTCAGCGGCGGCGACGAGCAGTACTTC
>TRBJ2-5|14|NA|TRBD1|TRBV19
CASSMFDREETQYF
TGTGCCAGTAGTATGTTTGACAGGGAAGAGACCCAGTACTTC
>TRBJ2-5|14|NA|NA|TRBV29-1
CSVEDWQVQETQYF
TGCAGCGTTGAAGATTGGCAGGTCCAAGAGACCCAGTACTTC
>TRBJ1-6|15|NA|NA|TRBV5-1
CASSFGSAKDSPLHF
TGCGCCAGCAGCTTCGGGTCGGCAAAGGATTCACCCCTCCACTTT
>TRBJ2-1|16|once|NA|TRBV4-1
CASSQYNARTYNEQFF
TGCGCCAGCAGCCAATACAACGCTAGAACCTACAATGAGCAGTTCTTC
>TRBJ2-5|14|once|NA|TRBV5-1
CASSLEAGQATQYF
TGCGCCAGCAGCTTGGAAGCGGGACAAGCGACCCAGTACTTC
>TRBJ2-7|14|NA|NA|TRBV7-2
CASSSPGLTYEQYF
TGTGCCAGCAGCAGTCCGGGACTCACCTACGAGCAGTACTTC
>TRBJ1-3|15|NA|TRBD1|TRBV3-1/TRBV3-2
CASSQATGVGNTIYF
TGTGCCAGCAGCCAAGCAACAGGGGTAGGAAACACCATATATTTT
>TRBJ1-5|15|NA|NA|TRBV18
CASSPSGISNQPQHF
TGTGCCAGCTCACCAAGCGGGATTAGCAATCAGCCCCAGCATTTT
>TRBJ2-1|15|NA|NA|TRBV9
CASSVGLGGKNEQFF
TGTGCCAGCAGCGTAGGGCTAGGAGGTAAGAATGAGCAGTTCTTC
>TRBJ2-7|13|few|NA|TRBV7-9
CAGAVGGGYEQYF
TGTGCCGGAGCAGTCGGGGGAGGATACGAGCAGTACTTC
>TRBJ2-2|14|NA|NA|TRBV11-2
CASSPSEVAGELFF
TGTGCCAGCAGCCCGAGTGAGGTAGCCGGGGAGCTGTTTTTT
>TRBJ2-7|15|NA|TRBD2|TRBV27
CASSGWASGRFEQYF
TGTGCCAGCAGTGGATGGGCTAGCGGACGGTTTGAGCAGTACTTC
>TRBJ2-1|13|NA|NA|TRBV19
CASSISVYNEQFF
TGTGCCAGTAGTATTTCGGTTTACAATGAGCAGTTCTTC
>TRBJ2-7|11|NA|NA|TRBV30
CAWSGQYEQYF
TGTGCCTGGAGCGGACAGTACGAGCAGTACTTC
>TRBJ2-7|12|NA|NA|TRBV12-3/TRBV12-4
CASTDSSYEQYF
TGTGCCAGCACCGATAGCTCCTACGAGCAGTACTTC
>TRBJ2-7|15|NA|NA|TRBV4-1
CASSQDQTSSYEQYF
TGCGCCAGCAGCCAAGATCAAACTAGCTCCTACGAGCAGTACTTC
>TRBJ2-2|20|once|NA|TRBV19
CASSIQGRWTRSLNTGELFF
TGTGCCAGTAGTATCCAAGGTCGGTGGACACGAAGCCTGAACACCGGGGAGCTGTTTTTT
>TRBJ2-7|14|once|NA|TRBV7-9
CASSPETGGYEQYF
TGTGCCAGCAGCCCAGAGACCGGGGGCTACGAGCAGTACTTC
>TRBJ2-7|15|NA|NA|TRBV5-1
CASMSGPQGAYEQYF
TGCGCCAGCATGTCGGGCCCCCAAGGGGCCTACGAGCAGTACTTC
>TRBJ1-4|16|NA|NA|TRBV4-1
CASSPFFFAANEKLFF
TGCGCCAGCAGCCCCTTTTTTTTTGCGGCTAATGAAAAACTGTTTTTT
>TRBJ1-6|14|NA|NA|TRBV28
CASSLFTGSAPLHF
TGTGCCAGCAGTTTATTCACAGGGAGTGCACCCCTCCACTTT